This T cell receptor (beta chain) was observed in a study of CD8+ T cells in alopecia areata. cDNA serving as the sequencing template came from extracted, reverse transcribed RNA. Measured with immunoSEQ multiplex PCR; TCRdb has only the in-frame clones, and not every one. The sample shows some 180,000 clones, approximately 60% of them seen only once. CDR1 is MNHNS, CDR2 SASEGT, per germline. This CDR3 comprises 14 residues. V was trimmed by 7 bases and J by 5 bases, leaving 14 bases between them. The TCR was taken from a human donor in good health. V gene TRBV6-1 combines with J gene TRBJ1-4; weak D call: TRBD1 (6 bases). The source material was CD8+ T cells sorted from blood. The CDR3 spells CASTGGGGNEKLFF. The CDR3 DNA sequence: TGTGCCAGCACGGGAGGGGGTGGAAATGAAAAACTGTTTTTT.